In its sample, the clone carrying this T cell receptor (beta chain) was seen a few times. The antigen is not known. The sample comes from a study of CD8 T cells in ankylosing spondylitis. Study outcomes and limitations: Matched ankylosing spondylitis synovial fluid reportedly contained a significantly enriched population of disease-linked clones. Ankylosing spondylitis blood seemed to carry a telltale TCR beta motif made of fewer than 10 highly homologous variants. Disease-associated clonotypes exhibited CD8+ identity and were relatively infrequent in peripheral blood.

Quantitative barcoded 5'-RACE was used to prepare TCR beta libraries. TCRdb re-analysed the 5' RACE reads in MiXCR, keeping a single row per CDR3 protein. The sample yields 700,000 to 1,000,000 distinct CDR3 sequences, approximately 12% seen once. CDR1 is LNHDA, CDR2 SQIVND, per germline (reference sequence). This CDR3 has 14 residues. After removal of 0 bases from V and 7 bases from J, the junction contained 5 bases not matched to a gene. The sample taken for sequencing was blood, either unsorted or a sorted T cell fraction (not recorded which). The TCR originated in a male donor with ankylosing spondylitis. The chain carries TRBV19 and TRBJ1-1; 7 nucleotides agree with TRBD1. Here the CDR3 reads CASSIDRGIGEAFF. Written as DNA, the CDR3 is TGTGCCAGTAGTATAGACAGGGGGATCGGTGAAGCTTTCTTT.